This T cell receptor beta chain emerged from a study of T-cell reconstitution after alpha-beta-depleted transplantation in children. Study-wide results and caveats: When one year had passed after transplant, most T-cell counts and diversity came from newly produced T cells. Elevated TCRbeta diversity at day 60 was traced, in some patients, to surviving recipient T cells and thymic progenitors.

Concerning this clonotype: Its antigen is still unknown.

The CDR3 spans 17 residues. The germline gives CDR1 SGHRS, CDR2 YFSETQ. J gave up 0 bases and V 4 bases, and 10 bases lay outside the gene matches. The library targeted TCRbeta and was prepared with unique molecular identifiers. TCRdb itself ran the PCR reads through MiXCR, one entry per CDR3 protein. There are over 90,000 distinct CDR3 sequences in the sample; 6% occur only once, and around 5.6% lies in the top ten. The sequence was collected from a female patient under 10 years old who had a stem cell transplant for Fanconi anemia, so the T cells may come from the graft donor. J is TRBJ2-1 and V is TRBV5-1; 7 bases are a match to TRBD2. The starting material was PBMCs, mostly from graft donor cells, obtained 60 days after TCRalphabeta/CD19-depleted stem cell transplant. The CDR3 region is CASSTKLAPSSYNEQFF. The CDR3 coding sequence is TGCGCCAGCAGCACCAAACTAGCGCCGAGCTCCTACAATGAGCAGTTCTTC.